These T cell receptor beta chains were read from a single sample in a study of blood T cell repertoires in COVID-19. The assay was immunoSEQ multiplex PCR, and TCRdb's table has in-frame clones only and misses some. The sample records 73,000 or so clones, 73% being singletons. Sequenced: peripheral blood. The origin of the receptors is a man aged 55 to 69 with acute or convalescent COVID-19. Each CDR3 is given with its conserved first and last residue. The order of the fields is V gene, J gene, clone size, D gene, CDR3 protein, CDR3 DNA. D genes are given only for firm matches. Not all rows give a size; the values are once, few, many and, for expanded clones, a class.

TRBV29-1,TRBJ2-3,.,TRBD1,CSVVRTGAKDTQYF,TGCAGCGTTGTTAGGACAGGTGCAAAAGATACGCAGTATTTT
TRBV5-4,TRBJ2-1,.,.,CASSLGLNEQFF,TGTGCCAGCAGCTTGGGGCTCAATGAGCAGTTCTTC
TRBV28,TRBJ2-2,.,TRBD1,CASSPGTGETGELFF,TGTGCCAGCAGCCCCGGGACAGGGGAAACCGGGGAGCTGTTTTTT
TRBV12-3/TRBV12-4,TRBJ2-5,.,TRBD1,CASSRTGSETQYF,TGTGCCAGCAGTAGGACAGGGTCGGAGACCCAGTACTTC
TRBV5-4,TRBJ1-6,.,TRBD1,CASSSQTGEVSPLHF,TGTGCCAGCAGCTCCCAAACAGGGGAGGTTTCACCCCTCCACTTT
TRBV6-6,TRBJ1-4,.,TRBD1,CASSSPDRGSDEKLFF,TGTGCCAGCAGTTCCCCTGACAGGGGAAGTGATGAAAAACTGTTTTTT
TRBV7-7,TRBJ2-3,.,TRBD1,CASSSNRGDTQYF,TGTGCCAGCAGCTCGAACAGGGGAGATACGCAGTATTTT
TRBV6-4,TRBJ2-2,.,TRBD2,CASSDTSGRAYAGELFF,TGTGCCAGCAGTGATACCAGCGGGAGGGCCTATGCCGGGGAGCTGTTTTTT
TRBV5-6,TRBJ1-5,.,.,CASSSLAGISNQPQHF,TGTGCCAGCAGCTCGTTGGCGGGGATTAGCAATCAGCCCCAGCATTTT
TRBV11-3,TRBJ2-3,.,TRBD2,CASSPGLAGGATDTQYF,TGTGCCAGCAGCCCCGGACTAGCGGGGGGGGCAACAGATACGCAGTATTTT
TRBV3-1/TRBV3-2,TRBJ2-5,.,.,CASSQDVTAGQETQYF,TGTGCCAGCAGCCAAGATGTAACCGCGGGGCAAGAGACCCAGTACTTC
TRBV4-1,TRBJ2-3,.,.,CASSQDNRVGKAQYF,TGCGCCAGCAGCCAAGATAACAGGGTTGGTAAGGCGCAGTATTTT
TRBV5-1,TRBJ1-3,.,.,CASSPGGSGNTIYF,TGCGCCAGCAGCCCCGGGGGCTCTGGAAACACCATATATTTT
TRBV23-1,TRBJ2-4,.,TRBD1,CASSQLRTGWAKNIQYF,TGCGCCAGCAGTCAACTCAGGACAGGGTGGGCCAAAAACATTCAGTACTTC
TRBV11-2,TRBJ2-3,.,TRBD2,CASSYSTSGDTQYF,TGTGCCAGCAGCTACTCGACTAGCGGAGATACGCAGTATTTT
TRBV27,TRBJ1-6,.,.,CASSFRDGGTRYNSPLHF,TGTGCCAGCAGTTTTAGGGACGGGGGGACGCGGTATAATTCACCCCTCCACTTT
TRBV4-1,TRBJ1-5,.,.,CASSQNRVSDQPQHF,TGCGCCAGCAGCCAAAACAGGGTGTCGGATCAGCCCCAGCATTTT
TRBV5-1,TRBJ2-3,.,TRBD1,CASSFLPGQGATDTQYF,TGCGCCAGCAGCTTTTTACCCGGACAGGGGGCAACAGATACGCAGTATTTT
TRBV6-5,TRBJ1-1,.,.,CASLFSVQNTEAFF,TGTGCCAGCTTATTCAGCGTCCAGAACACTGAAGCTTTCTTT
TRBV9,TRBJ2-7,.,.,CASSVDPLGSTGKQYF,TGTGCCAGCAGCGTAGACCCCCTTGGAAGTACGGGGAAGCAGTACTTC
TRBV3-1/TRBV3-2,TRBJ2-2,many,TRBD1,CASSQPTGTNTGELFF,TGTGCCAGCAGCCAGCCGACAGGGACGAACACCGGGGAGCTGTTTTTT
TRBV10-2,TRBJ2-1,.,.,CASSETGGYEQFF,TGCGCCAGCAGTGAGACTGGCGGCTATGAGCAGTTCTTC
TRBV2,TRBJ2-5,.,.,CASSETSDRRETQYF,TGTGCCAGCAGTGAGACAAGTGACAGGCGAGAGACCCAGTACTTC
TRBV7-3,TRBJ2-2,few,TRBD1,CASSPQGGKDTGELFF,TGTGCCAGCAGCCCCCAAGGGGGCAAGGACACCGGGGAGCTGTTTTTT
TRBV21-1,TRBJ2-1,.,.,CASSIHRDKNINEQFF,TGTGCCAGCAGCATCCACCGGGACAAGAATATCAATGAGCAGTTCTTC
TRBV2,TRBJ1-2,once,.,CASRDFGNYGYTF,TGTGCCAGCAGGGACTTTGGTAACTATGGCTACACCTTC
TRBV6-5,TRBJ2-3,few,.,CASSYGGIDTQYF,TGTGCCAGCAGTTACGGGGGGATAGATACGCAGTATTTT
TRBV6-5,TRBJ2-3,.,.,CASSYSRGNTQYF,TGTGCCAGCAGTTACTCGAGGGGGAATACGCAGTATTTT
TRBV12-3/TRBV12-4,TRBJ1-2,.,.,CASSLGQEDGYTF,TGTGCCAGCAGTTTGGGGCAGGAAGATGGCTACACCTTC
TRBV21-1,TRBJ2-7,once,.,CARNGRIYEQYF,TGTGCCAGAAACGGTCGAATCTACGAGCAGTACTTC
TRBV29-1,TRBJ2-3,.,TRBD2,CSVGLRATSGGTDTQYF,TGCAGCGTGGGCTTAAGAGCGACTAGCGGAGGCACAGATACGCAGTATTTT
TRBV19,TRBJ2-1,.,TRBD2,CASSKGSGRAYNEQFF,TGTGCCAGTAGTAAAGGTAGCGGGAGGGCCTACAATGAGCAGTTCTTC
TRBV6-5,TRBJ1-5,.,TRBD1,CASRQGTGQPQHF,TGTGCCAGCCGACAGGGGACGGGTCAGCCCCAGCATTTT
TRBV2,TRBJ2-5,.,.,CASRAGETQYF,TGTGCCAGCAGAGCTGGAGAGACCCAGTACTTC
TRBV18,TRBJ2-5,.,.,CASSPGQRGMETQYF,TGTGCCAGCTCACCAGGACAGAGGGGTATGGAGACCCAGTACTTC
TRBV21-1,TRBJ2-1,.,.,CASSNRSSGGDNEQFF,TGTGCCAGCAGCAATAGGTCTAGCGGGGGGGACAATGAGCAGTTCTTC
TRBV7-9,TRBJ1-1,few,.,CASSLGQGGNTEAFF,TGTGCCAGCAGCTTAGGTCAAGGGGGGAACACTGAAGCTTTCTTT
TRBV2,TRBJ1-6,.,TRBD1,CAGSTGPSPLHF,TGTGCCGGTTCGACAGGGCCATCACCCCTCCACTTT
TRBV7-3,TRBJ2-1,once,.,CASSFNAGTSPYNEQFF,TGTGCCAGCAGCTTCAATGCCGGGACAAGTCCCTACAATGAGCAGTTCTTC
TRBV2,TRBJ2-3,.,.,CASRSGTGTDTQYF,TGTGCCAGCAGATCCGGGACTGGCACAGATACGCAGTATTTT
TRBV11-2,TRBJ2-1,.,TRBD2,CASSSLAGGQNEQFF,TGTGCCAGCAGCTCTCTAGCGGGAGGGCAGAATGAGCAGTTCTTC
TRBV11-2,TRBJ1-3,.,.,CASSPEGSSGNTIYF,TGTGCCAGCAGCCCAGAGGGCAGTTCTGGAAACACCATATATTTT
TRBV19,TRBJ2-3,.,.,CASSILGSGADTQYF,TGTGCCAGTAGTATATTGGGTTCAGGGGCAGATACGCAGTATTTT
TRBV5-8,TRBJ2-5,.,.,CASSLVRETQYF,TGTGCCAGCAGCTTAGTGAGGGAGACCCAGTACTTC
TRBV5-1,TRBJ2-1,.,TRBD2,CASSITGTSYEQFF,TGCGCCAGCAGCATTACCGGGACTAGCTATGAGCAGTTCTTC